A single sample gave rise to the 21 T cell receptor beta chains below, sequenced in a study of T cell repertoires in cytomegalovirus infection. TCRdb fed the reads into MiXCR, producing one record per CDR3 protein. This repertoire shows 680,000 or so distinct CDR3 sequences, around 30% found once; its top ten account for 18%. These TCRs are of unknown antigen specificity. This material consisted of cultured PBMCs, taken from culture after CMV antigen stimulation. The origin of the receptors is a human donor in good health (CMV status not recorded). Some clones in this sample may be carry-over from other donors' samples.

The CDR3 nucleotides are TGTGCCAGCAGCTTAGTCGTAGTCGCCGAAGCTTTCTTT. Protein: CASSLVVVAEAFF. The chain links TRBV7-2 to TRBJ1-1, with D unresolved. This CDR3 has 13 amino acids. Per germline, CDR1 SGHTA and CDR2 FQGNSA. V dropped 1 base and J dropped 8 bases, with 11 bases sitting between them.

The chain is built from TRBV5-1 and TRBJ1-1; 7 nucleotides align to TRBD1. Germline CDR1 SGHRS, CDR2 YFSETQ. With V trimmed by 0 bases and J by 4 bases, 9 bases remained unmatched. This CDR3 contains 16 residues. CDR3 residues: CASSLGLGTAFTEAFF. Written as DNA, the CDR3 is TGCGCCAGCAGCTTGGGGTTGGGGACAGCATTCACTGAAGCTTTCTTT.

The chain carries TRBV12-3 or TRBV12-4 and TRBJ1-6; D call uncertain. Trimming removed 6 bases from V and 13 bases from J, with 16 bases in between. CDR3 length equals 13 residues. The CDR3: CASSQKHPLPLHF. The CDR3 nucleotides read TGTGCCAGCAGCCAAAAACACCCTCTGCCCCTCCACTTT.

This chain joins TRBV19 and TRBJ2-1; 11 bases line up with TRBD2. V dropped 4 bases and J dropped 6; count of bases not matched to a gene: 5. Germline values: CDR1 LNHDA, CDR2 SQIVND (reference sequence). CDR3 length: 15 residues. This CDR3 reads CASSRRLAGPNEQFF. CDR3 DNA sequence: TGTGCCAGTAGTAGGCGACTAGCGGGACCCAATGAGCAGTTCTTC.

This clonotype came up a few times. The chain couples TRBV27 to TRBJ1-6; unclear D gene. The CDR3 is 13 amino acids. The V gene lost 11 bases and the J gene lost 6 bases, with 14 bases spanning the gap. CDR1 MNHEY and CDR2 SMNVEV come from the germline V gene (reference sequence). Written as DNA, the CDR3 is TGTGCCTTGTACATTATCGGTAATTCACCCCTCCACTTT. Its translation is CALYIIGNSPLHF.

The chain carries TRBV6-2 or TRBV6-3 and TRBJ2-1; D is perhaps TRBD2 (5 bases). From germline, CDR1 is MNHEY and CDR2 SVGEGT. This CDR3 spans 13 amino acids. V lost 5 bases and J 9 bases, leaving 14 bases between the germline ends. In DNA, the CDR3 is TGTGCCAGCAGTGACATGGAGGCCGGTGAGCAGTTCTTC. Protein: CASSDMEAGEQFF.

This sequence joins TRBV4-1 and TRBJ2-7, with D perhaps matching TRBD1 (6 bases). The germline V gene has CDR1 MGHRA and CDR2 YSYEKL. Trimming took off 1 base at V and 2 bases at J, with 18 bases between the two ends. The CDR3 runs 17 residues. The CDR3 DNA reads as TGCGCCAGCAGCCAAGGTCCGACAGGCGGGTCGACCTACGAGCAGTACTTC. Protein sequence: CASSQGPTGGSTYEQYF.

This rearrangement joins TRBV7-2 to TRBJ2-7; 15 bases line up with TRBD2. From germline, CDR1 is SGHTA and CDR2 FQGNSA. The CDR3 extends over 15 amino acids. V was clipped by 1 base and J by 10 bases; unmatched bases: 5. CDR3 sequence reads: CASSLDGTSGGLQYF. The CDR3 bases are TGTGCCAGCAGCTTAGATGGGACTAGCGGGGGGCTACAGTACTTC.

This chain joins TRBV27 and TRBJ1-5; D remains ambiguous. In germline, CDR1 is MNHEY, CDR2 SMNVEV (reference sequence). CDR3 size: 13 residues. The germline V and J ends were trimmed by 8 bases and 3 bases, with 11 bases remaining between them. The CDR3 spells CASFSGYNQPQHF. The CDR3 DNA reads TGTGCCAGCTTCTCCGGGTACAATCAGCCCCAGCATTTT.

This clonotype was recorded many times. CDR3 sequence: CASSFSPTGGGNTIYF. CDR3 DNA: TGTGCCAGCAGCTTCTCACCTACTGGAGGGGGAAACACCATATATTTT. J is TRBJ1-3 and V is TRBV7-8, with D uncertain. V lost 3 bases and J lost 4, with 16 bases in between. Germline CDR1 SGHVS, CDR2 FQNEAQ. This CDR3 is 16 amino acids long.

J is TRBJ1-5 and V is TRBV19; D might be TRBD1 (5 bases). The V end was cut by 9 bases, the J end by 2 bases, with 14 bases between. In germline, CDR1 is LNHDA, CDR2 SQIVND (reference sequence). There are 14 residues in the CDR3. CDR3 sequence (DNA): TGTGCCAGCAGTGTAAGGGGTGGCAATCAGCCCCAGCATTTT. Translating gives CASSVRGGNQPQHF.

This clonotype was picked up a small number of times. The CDR3 sequence is CASRRLGGGAADTQYF. The CDR3 nucleotides read TGTGCCAGCAGACGCCTCGGCGGGGGGGCGGCAGATACGCAGTATTTT. The chain uses TRBV12-3 or TRBV12-4 and TRBJ2-3; 9 bases map to TRBD2. V was pared by 6 bases and J by 4 bases, with 11 bases of the junction left unmatched. The CDR3 is made up of 16 amino acids.

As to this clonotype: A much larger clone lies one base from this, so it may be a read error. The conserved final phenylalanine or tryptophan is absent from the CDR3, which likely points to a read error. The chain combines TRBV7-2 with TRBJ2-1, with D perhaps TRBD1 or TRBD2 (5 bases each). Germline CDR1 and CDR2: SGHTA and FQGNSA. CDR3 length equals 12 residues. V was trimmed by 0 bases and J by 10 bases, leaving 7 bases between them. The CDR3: CASSLAWGEQFS. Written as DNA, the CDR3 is TGTGCCAGCAGCTTAGCGTGGGGGGAGCAGTTCTCC.

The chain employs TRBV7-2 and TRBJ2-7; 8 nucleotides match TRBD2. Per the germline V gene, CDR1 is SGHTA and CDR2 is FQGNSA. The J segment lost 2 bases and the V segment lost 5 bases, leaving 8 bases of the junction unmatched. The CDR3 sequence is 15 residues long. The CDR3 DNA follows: TGTGCCAGCAGCGTATCCGGGACTAGTACCTACGAGCAGTACTTC. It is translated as CASSVSGTSTYEQYF.

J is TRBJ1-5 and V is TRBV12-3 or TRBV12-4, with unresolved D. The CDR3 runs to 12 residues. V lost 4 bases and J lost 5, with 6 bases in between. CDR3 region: CASSYGYQPQHF. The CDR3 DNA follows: TGTGCCAGCAGTTACGGGTATCAGCCCCAGCATTTT.

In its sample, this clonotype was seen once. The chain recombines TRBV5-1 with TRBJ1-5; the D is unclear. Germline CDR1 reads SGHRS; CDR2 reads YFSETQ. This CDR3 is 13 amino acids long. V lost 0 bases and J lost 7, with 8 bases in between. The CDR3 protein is CASSLGDRQPQHF. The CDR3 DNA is TGCGCCAGCAGCTTGGGGGATCGGCAGCCCCAGCATTTT.

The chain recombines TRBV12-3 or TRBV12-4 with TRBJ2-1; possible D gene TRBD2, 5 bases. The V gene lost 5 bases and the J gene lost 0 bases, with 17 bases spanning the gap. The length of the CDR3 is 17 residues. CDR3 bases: TGTGCCAGCAGTCCGGACTCTTGGTCCAGCTCCTACAATGAGCAGTTCTTC. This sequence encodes CASSPDSWSSSYNEQFF.

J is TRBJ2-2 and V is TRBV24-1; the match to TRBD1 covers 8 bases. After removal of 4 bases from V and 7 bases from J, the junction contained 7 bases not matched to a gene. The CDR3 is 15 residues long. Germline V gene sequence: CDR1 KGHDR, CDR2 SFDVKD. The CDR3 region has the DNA TGTGCCACCAGTGACCCGGGACAGGAAAACGGGGAGCTGTTTTTT. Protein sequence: CATSDPGQENGELFF.

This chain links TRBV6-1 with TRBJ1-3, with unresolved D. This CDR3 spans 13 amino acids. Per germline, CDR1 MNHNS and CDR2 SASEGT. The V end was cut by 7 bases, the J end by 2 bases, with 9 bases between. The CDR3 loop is CASIRPAGNTIYF. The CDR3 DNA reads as TGTGCCAGCATCCGGCCGGCTGGAAACACCATATATTTT.

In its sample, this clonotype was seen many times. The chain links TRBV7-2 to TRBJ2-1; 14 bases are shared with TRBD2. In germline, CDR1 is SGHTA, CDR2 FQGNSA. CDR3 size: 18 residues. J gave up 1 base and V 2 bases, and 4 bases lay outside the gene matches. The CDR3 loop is CASSLRTSGRRSYNEQFF. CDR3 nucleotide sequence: TGTGCCAGCAGCTTAAGGACTAGCGGGAGGAGGTCCTACAATGAGCAGTTCTTC.

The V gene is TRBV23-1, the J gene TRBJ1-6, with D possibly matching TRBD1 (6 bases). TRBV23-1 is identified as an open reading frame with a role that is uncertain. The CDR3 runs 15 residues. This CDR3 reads CVKDGGTLHNSPLHF. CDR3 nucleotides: TGCGTCAAAGATGGCGGGACACTTCATAATTCACCCCTCCACTTT.